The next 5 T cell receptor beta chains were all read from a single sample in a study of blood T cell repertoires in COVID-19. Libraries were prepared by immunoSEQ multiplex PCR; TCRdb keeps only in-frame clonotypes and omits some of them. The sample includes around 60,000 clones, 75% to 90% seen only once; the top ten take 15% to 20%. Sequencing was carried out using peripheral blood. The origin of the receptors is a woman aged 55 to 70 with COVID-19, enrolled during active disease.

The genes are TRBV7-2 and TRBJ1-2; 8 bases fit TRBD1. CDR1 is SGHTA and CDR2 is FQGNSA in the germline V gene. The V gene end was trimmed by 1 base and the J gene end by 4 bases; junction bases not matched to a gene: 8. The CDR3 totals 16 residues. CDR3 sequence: CASSLGGAGGSYGYTF. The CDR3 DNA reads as TGTGCCAGCAGCTTAGGTGGGGCAGGGGGCAGCTATGGCTACACCTTC.

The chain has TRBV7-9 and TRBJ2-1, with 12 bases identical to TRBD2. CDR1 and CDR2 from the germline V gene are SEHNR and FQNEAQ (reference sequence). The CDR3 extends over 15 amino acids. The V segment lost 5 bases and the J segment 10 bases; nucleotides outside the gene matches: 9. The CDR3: CASSDRLAGVGEQFF. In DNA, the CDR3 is TGTGCCAGCAGCGATCGACTAGCGGGAGTAGGGGAGCAGTTCTTC.

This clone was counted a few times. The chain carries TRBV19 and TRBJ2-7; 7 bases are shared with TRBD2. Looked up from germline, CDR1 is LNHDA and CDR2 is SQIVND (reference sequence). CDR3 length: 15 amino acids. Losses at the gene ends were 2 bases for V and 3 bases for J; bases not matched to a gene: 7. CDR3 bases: TGTGCCAGTAGTATATCTTTTGAGCGGGGCTACGAGCAGTACTTC. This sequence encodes CASSISFERGYEQYF.

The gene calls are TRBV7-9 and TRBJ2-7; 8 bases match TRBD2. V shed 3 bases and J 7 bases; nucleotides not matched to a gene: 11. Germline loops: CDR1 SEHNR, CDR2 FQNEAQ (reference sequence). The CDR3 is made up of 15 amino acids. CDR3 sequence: CASSFPGLEWREQYF. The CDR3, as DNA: TGTGCCAGCAGCTTCCCGGGACTAGAATGGAGGGAGCAGTACTTC.

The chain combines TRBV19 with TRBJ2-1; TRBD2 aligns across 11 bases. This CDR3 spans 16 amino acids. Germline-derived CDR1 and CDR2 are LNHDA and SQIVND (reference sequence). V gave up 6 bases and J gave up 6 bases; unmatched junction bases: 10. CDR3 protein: CASRSLLAGGPNEQFF. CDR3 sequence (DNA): TGTGCCAGTAGATCCCTGTTAGCGGGAGGGCCCAATGAGCAGTTCTTC.